Each of the 15 T cell receptor beta chains below was sequenced from the same sample in a study of cytomegalovirus exposure and HLA in healthy donors. Vbeta (60) and Jbeta (13) primers were used in the PCR. Only in-frame clones appear in the TCRdb table, and some are missing; sequencing was by immunoSEQ multiplex PCR. The data contain around 55,000 clones, approximately 80% of them singletons. The sample was PBMCs. The receptors were sampled from a female donor in good health and CMV-seronegative.

Only one count was recorded for this clone. The chain joins TRBV10-2 to TRBJ1-1, with unresolved D. Germline values: CDR1 WSHSY, CDR2 SAAADI. The CDR3 runs 15 residues. V was cut by 2 bases and J by 1 base, with 11 bases left in between. The CDR3: CASSELRRRNTEAFF. The CDR3 nucleotides read TGCGCCAGCAGTGAGCTCCGCAGGCGGAACACTGAAGCTTTCTTT.

This clone was seen just once. Germline and junction disagree at one end, which may indicate a read error. The genes are TRBV2 and TRBJ2-7, with D unresolved. Germline lookup yields CDR1 SNHLY and CDR2 FYNNEI. The CDR3 extends over 11 amino acids. CDR3 bases: TGTGCCAGCACCCCCCACTACGAGCGGTACTTC. It is translated as CASTPHYERYF.

The rearrangement links TRBV7-6 to TRBJ2-7, with TRBD2 matching over 9 bases. Germline V gene lookup returns CDR1 SGHVS and CDR2 FNYEAQ. V shed 3 bases, J shed 2 bases, and the junction held 5 bases outside the gene matches. The CDR3 extends over 15 amino acids. CDR3 protein: CASSFLSGGPYEQYF. The CDR3 nucleotides are TGTGCCAGCAGCTTTTTGAGCGGGGGGCCCTACGAGCAGTACTTC.

This clone was seen only a few times. The chain uses TRBV5-1 and TRBJ2-3; 11 positions agree with TRBD2. Germline assignment: CDR1 SGHRS and CDR2 YFSETQ. The CDR3 extends over 16 amino acids. The ends lost 5 bases at V and 3 bases at J; junction bases unmatched: 8. CDR3 in amino acids: CASRYLAGGPTDTQYF. Here the CDR3 DNA reads TGCGCCAGCAGATACTTAGCGGGGGGGCCGACAGATACGCAGTATTTT.

The chain recombines TRBV19 with TRBJ2-7; 13 nucleotides align to TRBD2. J lost 4 bases, V lost 4 bases, and 4 bases had no gene match. This CDR3 is built from 15 residues. The germline V gene has CDR1 LNHDA and CDR2 SQIVND (reference sequence). The CDR3: CASSTRTSGGYEQYF. The DNA of the CDR3 is TGTGCCAGTAGTACCCGGACTAGCGGGGGTTACGAGCAGTACTTC.

A single count supports this clone. The CDR3 DNA sequence: TGTGCCAGCAGTTTTCTAGCGGAATTAGCCAAAAACATTCAGTACTTC. It yields the protein CASSFLAELAKNIQYF. V gene TRBV6-5 combines with J gene TRBJ2-4; 7 nucleotides match TRBD2. Trimming removed 4 bases from V and 0 bases from J; junction bases left unmatched: 6. The CDR3 sequence is 16 residues long. Germline-derived CDR1 and CDR2 are MNHEY and SVGAGI.

The rearrangement links TRBV4-2 to TRBJ2-3; TRBD2 aligns across 7 bases. This CDR3 is 16 amino acids long. V lost 4 bases and J lost 3; bases outside the gene matches: 10. Germline V gives CDR1 LGHNA, CDR2 YNFKEQ. This CDR3 is CASSRPGLPKTDTQYF. Written as DNA, the CDR3 is TGTGCCAGCAGCCGGCCGGGACTACCTAAGACAGATACGCAGTATTTT.

V and J are TRBV11-1 and TRBJ2-6; 7 positions agree with TRBD1. The CDR3 runs 15 residues. The junction had 7 bases not matched to a gene; V was cut back by 9 bases and J by 2 bases. In germline, CDR1 is SGHAT, CDR2 FQDESV (reference sequence). As DNA, the CDR3 is TGTGCCAGTTCATTAGGGGGCGCTGGGGCCAACGTCCTGACTTTC. Its protein product is CASSLGGAGANVLTF.

The V call is TRBV19, the J call TRBJ2-5; possibly TRBD2 for D (5 bases). The J call is in doubt because the DNA end fits TRBJ2-7 better. Germline V lookup: CDR1 LNHDA, CDR2 SQIVND (reference sequence). The CDR3 is 17 amino acids. CDR3 amino acids: CASSIFLVGVGAYEQYF. Here the CDR3 DNA reads TGTGCCAGTAGTATATTTTTGGTCGGGGTGGGAGCCTACGAGCAGTACTTC.

This rearrangement joins TRBV18 to TRBJ1-2; 7 bases fit TRBD1. Trimming took 2 bases from V and 4 from J; bases not matched to a gene: 7. The CDR3 is made up of 15 amino acids. Germline V CDR1 and CDR2: KGHSH, LQKENI. The CDR3 nucleotides are TGTGCCAGCTCACCAAGGGGGCAGACAATCTATGGCTACACCTTC. Protein product: CASSPRGQTIYGYTF.

This rearrangement joins TRBV28 to TRBJ2-3, with 9 bases fitting TRBD1. From germline, CDR1 is MDHEN and CDR2 SYDVKM. The CDR3 loop spans 15 amino acids. V lost 5 bases to trimming and J lost 4 bases; unmatched junction nucleotides: 7. CDR3 protein: CASSPRGTGSDTQYF. The CDR3 coding sequence is TGTGCCAGCAGTCCCAGGGGGACAGGGTCAGATACGCAGTATTTT. The variable domain in full, completed from reference TRBV28 and TRBJ2-3, reads DVKVTQSSRYLVKRTGEKVFLECVQDMDHENMFWYRQDPGLGLRLIYFSYDVKMKEKGDIPEGYSVSREKKERFSLILESASTNQTSMYLCASSPRGTGSDTQYFGPGTRLTVL.

This clone was detected only a few times. J is TRBJ1-4 and V is TRBV5-4; no firm D call. Germline CDR1 and CDR2: SGHNT and YYREEE (reference sequence). The CDR3 extends over 16 amino acids. V lost 3 bases, J lost 4 bases, and 16 bases lay in between. CDR3 residues: CASSSKLGSINEKLFF. Here the CDR3 DNA reads TGTGCCAGCAGCTCAAAACTTGGGAGTATTAATGAAAAACTGTTTTTT.

CDR3 coding DNA: TGTGCCAGCTCCGAAGGGGCTCAAAACTCCTACGAGCAGTACTTC. Protein: CASSEGAQNSYEQYF. The rearrangement uses TRBV28 and TRBJ2-7, with TRBD1 as a possible D gene (5 bases). CDR3 size: 15 residues. Germline CDR1 reads MDHEN; CDR2 reads SYDVKM. With 8 bases removed from V and 0 bases from J, the gap between germline ends came to 17 bases. The complete variable domain, with remaining parts taken from reference TRBV28 and TRBJ2-7, reads DVKVTQSSRYLVKRTGEKVFLECVQDMDHENMFWYRQDPGLGLRLIYFSYDVKMKEKGDIPEGYSVSREKKERFSLILESASTNQTSMYLCASSEGAQNSYEQYFGPGTRLTVT.

This chain links TRBV7-2 with TRBJ2-1; TRBD2 might be the D (7 bases). In germline, CDR1 is SGHTA, CDR2 FQGNSA. The CDR3 sequence is 16 residues long. V was cut by 8 bases and J by 9 bases, with 26 bases left in between. The CDR3 is CASHRRRGQGASEQFF. In DNA form, the CDR3 reads TGTGCCAGCCACCGGCGGCGGGGGCAAGGGGCTAGTGAGCAGTTCTTC.

This clone appeared a single time. V gene TRBV28 combines with J gene TRBJ2-7; no clear D. This CDR3 has 13 amino acids. V gave up 1 base and J gave up 5 bases, with 9 bases separating them. Germline V lookup: CDR1 MDHEN, CDR2 SYDVKM. The CDR3 DNA sequence: TGTGCCAGCAGTTTATTGTCTAGTAACGAGCAGTACTTC. This gives the protein CASSLLSSNEQYF. Complete variable domain (other parts from reference TRBV28 and TRBJ2-7): DVKVTQSSRYLVKRTGEKVFLECVQDMDHENMFWYRQDPGLGLRLIYFSYDVKMKEKGDIPEGYSVSREKKERFSLILESASTNQTSMYLCASSLLSSNEQYFGPGTRLTVT.